This TCR beta chain was observed in a study of OX40 agonist ivuxolimab in advanced cancers. Broadly, across the study: The costimulatory receptor OX40 (CD134) was targeted by ivuxolimab, a fully human IgG2 agonistic monoclonal antibody. Peripheral TCRbeta sequencing was intended to test whether TCR sequence diversity was altered and clonal T-cell expansion was caused by ivuxolimab. Partial responses were achieved by three dose-escalation patients, of whom one had hepatocellular carcinoma and two had cutaneous melanoma. Patients were allowed to have had prior anti-PD-1, anti-PD-L1 or anti-CTLA-4 therapy, and 30% to 40% of the dose-escalation patients had been treated with checkpoint inhibitors. In the dose-escalation cohort, approximately 83% of patients were male, and the mean age was 60 years with a range of about 20 to 80. The paper describes the monotherapy dose-escalation part (N of about 50 patients) of the phase I trial of ivuxolimab. Of the approximately 53 patients in dose escalation, some 20 had hepatocellular carcinoma, some 15 had melanoma, 9 had renal cell carcinoma and 9 had head and neck cancer. Intravenous ivuxolimab was administered to patients every 2 weeks at six dose levels: 0.01, 0.1, 0.3, 1.5, 3 and 10 mg/kg.

With respect to this clone: Its antigen specificity is not known. No base-level quality is on record; no much larger clone is a single base apart.

Study-wide conclusions, independent of this receptor: After ivuxolimab, expanded clones were on average more numerous among CD8+ T cells than among CD4+ T cells. At doses of 0.1 to 3.0 mg/kg, clonal expansion of both CD4+ and CD8+ blood T cells was observed from baseline to week 6. Partial responders in the 0.1-3.0 mg/kg groups had among the lowest normalized peripheral clonal expansion, especially among CD8+ T cells. Low levels of normalized T-cell clonal expansion were also seen in some patients who did not respond. The antigen specificity of the peripheral T cells that underwent clonal expansion was not determined.

The trial excluded patients who had a history of autoimmune disease or who were on systemic immunosuppression. Peripheral blood for TCR sequencing was drawn from every dose cohort at baseline, at cycle 4 day 1 and at cycle 7 day 1. The samples were taken from a phase I, first-in-human, multicenter, open-label dose-escalation trial of ivuxolimab. Adults with locally advanced or metastatic head and neck squamous cell, hepatocellular, melanoma or renal cell carcinoma were enrolled in the trial. Before TCR sequencing, CD4+ T cells and CD8+ T cells from peripheral blood were sorted into separate populations. To sequence the TCRbeta CDR3 region, genomic DNA was isolated from the sorted cells. The immunoSEQ Assay was used to sequence the TCRbeta CDR3 regions. TCRdb re-hosts the immuneACCESS table, in-frame sequences only. Its copies lack some clones; in the studies checked, an unresolved V gene accounts for under half of them, and the cause for the rest is not known. The sample table shows 24,000 or so clones, and 60% to 80% are seen once. The ten largest clones capture 9.5% to 15% of the sample.

The TCR comes from an adult with an advanced solid tumor such as melanoma, head and neck, liver or kidney cancer. Sequencing was performed on CD4+ or CD8+ T cells sorted from blood, taken in a trial of the OX40 agonist ivuxolimab.

CDR3 region: CASSGTGNKRADTQYF. Read as DNA, the sequence is TGTGCCAGCAGCGGTACGGGAAACAAAAGGGCAGATACGCAGTATTTT. Here the chain combines TRBV9 and TRBJ2-3; the D segment could be TRBD2, given 5 matching bases. The germline V gene supplies CDR1 SGDLS and CDR2 YYNGEE. The CDR3 goes from the cysteine to the phenylalanine over 16 residues. Only CDR3 DNA remains: 48 bases, in frame from the first base. The junction carries 18 bases between V and J, which are trimmed by 3 bases and 4 bases respectively.